This T cell receptor (beta chain) comes out of a study of cytomegalovirus exposure and HLA in healthy donors. Amplification used 60 Vbeta primers and 13 Jbeta primers. Produced via immunoSEQ multiplex PCR; TCRdb's table is partial and in-frame only. The table records some 170,000 clones, roughly 79% of them present only once. The germline gives CDR1 LNHDA, CDR2 SQIVND (reference sequence). The CDR3 totals 16 residues. With V trimmed by 3 bases and J by 5 bases, 11 bases remained unmatched. The chain uses TRBV19 and TRBJ2-5; TRBD2 matches 8 bases. Input material: PBMCs. This TCR derives from a woman between 18 and 30 years old in good health and CMV-seropositive. The CDR3: CASSIFLAGGRETQYF. CDR3 nucleotide sequence: TGTGCCAGTAGTATTTTCCTGGCGGGGGGTCGGGAGACCCAGTACTTC. Supplemented by reference TRBV19 and TRBJ2-5, the full variable domain reads DGGITQSPKYLFRKEGQNVTLSCEQNLNHDAMYWYRQDPGQGLRLIYYSQIVNDFQKGDIAEGYSVSREKKESFPLTVTSAQKNPTAFYLCASSIFLAGGRETQYFGPGTRLLVL.